These T cell receptor beta chains were read from a single sample in a study of human T cells and chemical hapten exposure. TCRdb reanalysed the RACE reads using MiXCR and keeps one entry per CDR3 protein. The top ten clones hold approximately 3% of a sample with approximately 110,000 distinct CDR3 sequences, approximately 8.8% of them seen once. This specimen consisted of whole blood, obtained in connection with sensitization to the hapten diphenylcyclopropenone (DPC). The origin of the receptors is a woman between 40 and 55 years old with alopecia areata. Some clones in this sample may be carry-over from other donors' samples. CDR3s include the opening cysteine and the closing phenylalanine or tryptophan. Fields, in order: V gene, J gene, D gene, clone size, CDR3 DNA, CDR3 protein. A D gene is named only where the DNA matches it firmly. Size tells how often a clone was seen (once, few, many) or the class of an expanded clone, and some rows leave it out.

V: TRBV30
J: TRBJ1-5
D: TRBD1
size: -
DNA: TGTGCCTGGAGTGTAGGGACAGGGGGCAATCAGCCCCAGCATTTT
CDR3: CAWSVGTGGNQPQHF

V: TRBV6-5
J: TRBJ1-1
D: -
size: few
DNA: TGTGCCAGCAGTTACTCGACAGCCGAGAACACTGAAGCTTTCTTT
CDR3: CASSYSTAENTEAFF

V: TRBV10-3
J: TRBJ1-3
D: -
size: many
DNA: TGTGCCATCAGGGAAAACAGGGATCCGGGAAACACCATATATTTT
CDR3: CAIRENRDPGNTIYF

V: TRBV12-3/TRBV12-4
J: TRBJ2-1
D: TRBD1
size: few
DNA: TGTGCCAGCAGACAAACAGGGGAATCGGCTGAGCAGTTCTTC
CDR3: CASRQTGESAEQFF

V: TRBV6-5
J: TRBJ2-4
D: TRBD1
size: few
DNA: TGTGCCAGCAGCCAGGGACAGAAAAACATTCAGTACTTC
CDR3: CASSQGQKNIQYF

V: TRBV7-9
J: TRBJ2-7
D: -
size: -
DNA: TGTGCCAGCAGTTCGTATATCTACGAGCAGTACTTC
CDR3: CASSSYIYEQYF

V: TRBV27
J: TRBJ2-1
D: TRBD2
size: many
DNA: TGTGCCAGCAGTTTATCTAGCGGGGGGTACAATGAGCAGTTCTTC
CDR3: CASSLSSGGYNEQFF

V: TRBV4-1
J: TRBJ2-4
D: TRBD1
size: -
DNA: TGCGCCAGCAGCCAAGGACAGGGAGAGGACATTCAGTACTTC
CDR3: CASSQGQGEDIQYF

V: TRBV12-3/TRBV12-4
J: TRBJ2-1
D: -
size: few
DNA: TGTGCCAGCAGCCTTAACCTATACAATGAGCAGTTCTTC
CDR3: CASSLNLYNEQFF

V: TRBV7-9
J: TRBJ1-1
D: -
size: many
DNA: TGTGCCAGCAGCTTACGCAGGGGCACTGAAGCTTTCTTT
CDR3: CASSLRRGTEAFF

V: TRBV24-1
J: TRBJ2-1
D: TRBD2
size: -
DNA: TGTGCCACCTCTTCTGCGTCCGGCGGGGGATCCTACAATGAGCAGTTCTTC
CDR3: CATSSASGGGSYNEQFF

V: TRBV20-1
J: TRBJ2-2
D: -
size: many
DNA: TGCAGTGCTCGGGCGGCGGTGACAAACACCGGGGAGCTGTTTTTT
CDR3: CSARAAVTNTGELFF

V: TRBV7-2
J: TRBJ1-1
D: TRBD1
size: few
DNA: TGTGCCAGCAGCTTAAGTGCAGGGGGCACTGAAGCTTTCTTT
CDR3: CASSLSAGGTEAFF

V: TRBV10-2
J: TRBJ2-7
D: -
size: -
DNA: TGCGCCAGCGGGTACGAGCAGTACTTC
CDR3: CASGYEQYF

V: TRBV4-1
J: TRBJ2-5
D: -
size: once
DNA: TGCGCCAGCAGCCCAGGACTTCGAAGGTACCAAGAGACCCAGTACTTC
CDR3: CASSPGLRRYQETQYF

V: TRBV10-3
J: TRBJ2-3
D: -
size: -
DNA: TGTGCCATCAGTGAGTCAAAAGGGCCAGATACGCAGTATTTT
CDR3: CAISESKGPDTQYF

V: TRBV27
J: TRBJ2-5
D: -
size: few
DNA: TGTGCCAGCAGTTCCTTTTCCCCGGGACTCTCCCAAGAGACCCAGTACTTC
CDR3: CASSSFSPGLSQETQYF

V: TRBV7-2
J: TRBJ2-7
D: TRBD1
size: few
DNA: TGTGCCAGCAGCATGGGACAGGGACCCTACGAGCAGTACTTC
CDR3: CASSMGQGPYEQYF

V: TRBV4-2
J: TRBJ2-1
D: -
size: many
DNA: TGTGCCAGCAGCCAAGATGGCCAGGGGGGGACACTTGATGCGGAGCAGTTCTTC
CDR3: CASSQDGQGGTLDAEQFF

V: TRBV10-3
J: TRBJ2-1
D: TRBD2
size: few
DNA: TGTGCCATCAACAGCGGGGGGTACAATGAGCAGTTCTTC
CDR3: CAINSGGYNEQFF

V: TRBV29-1
J: TRBJ1-4
D: TRBD1
size: few
DNA: TGCAGCGCCTATGCAGGGACAGGGAGTGAAAAACTGTTTTTT
CDR3: CSAYAGTGSEKLFF

V: TRBV18
J: TRBJ2-7
D: TRBD1
size: -
DNA: TGTGCCAGCTCAGAAGCAGGGGGTTCTCTGGAGCAGTACTTC
CDR3: CASSEAGGSLEQYF

V: TRBV18
J: TRBJ2-7
D: TRBD2
size: many
DNA: TGTGCCAGCTCACCCCGCGGGGGGCCCTCCTACGAGCAGTACTTC
CDR3: CASSPRGGPSYEQYF

V: TRBV5-5
J: TRBJ2-3
D: -
size: many
DNA: TGTGCCAGCAGCTTGCCCGACAGCACAGATACGCAGTATTTT
CDR3: CASSLPDSTDTQYF

V: TRBV7-2
J: TRBJ1-3
D: -
size: -
DNA: TGTGCCAGCAGCCGAACGGGGGTCTCTGGAAACACCATATATTTT
CDR3: CASSRTGVSGNTIYF

V: TRBV14
J: TRBJ2-5
D: TRBD1
size: few
DNA: TGTGCCAGCAGCCAAGATAAGGGCAGGGGGCACGAGACCCAGTACTTC
CDR3: CASSQDKGRGHETQYF

V: TRBV11-2
J: TRBJ2-3
D: TRBD1
size: -
DNA: TGTGTCAGCAGCTCCAAAGACAGGGAATTTATAGATACGCAGTATTTT
CDR3: CVSSSKDREFIDTQYF

V: TRBV2
J: TRBJ2-3
D: -
size: few
DNA: TGTGCCAGCAGTGAAGGTCAGATGGGAGATACGCAGTATTTT
CDR3: CASSEGQMGDTQYF

V: TRBV7-2
J: TRBJ1-1
D: -
size: few
DNA: TGTGCCAGCAGCCGACAGGTTAGCACTGAAGCTTTCTTT
CDR3: CASSRQVSTEAFF

V: TRBV19
J: TRBJ2-7
D: -
size: -
DNA: TGTGCCTCTTCGGCGGGCCAGATCGAGCAGTACTTC
CDR3: CASSAGQIEQYF

V: TRBV20-1
J: TRBJ2-7
D: -
size: many
DNA: TGCAGTGCTAGACCGCCGGTCGTTTACGAGCAGTACTTC
CDR3: CSARPPVVYEQYF

V: TRBV18
J: TRBJ2-4
D: -
size: few
DNA: TGTGCCAGCTCACCGATCACAGGGACGAAGGCCATTCAGTACTTC
CDR3: CASSPITGTKAIQYF

V: TRBV4-2
J: TRBJ2-7
D: TRBD1
size: many
DNA: TGTGCCAGCAGCCAGGGGTTTGGGACAGGGTCCGCCTACGAGCAGTACTTC
CDR3: CASSQGFGTGSAYEQYF

V: TRBV29-1
J: TRBJ2-2
D: TRBD1
size: many
DNA: TGCAGCGCCGCGGGACAGGACACCGGGGAGCTGTTTTTT
CDR3: CSAAGQDTGELFF

V: TRBV18
J: TRBJ1-6
D: -
size: -
DNA: TGTGCCAGCCTAATCGGACAGAATTCACCCCTCCACTTT
CDR3: CASLIGQNSPLHF

V: TRBV6-5
J: TRBJ1-1
D: -
size: -
DNA: TGTGCCAGCAGTTACTCGGCGGCCATGAACACTGAAGCTTTCTTT
CDR3: CASSYSAAMNTEAFF

V: TRBV28
J: TRBJ2-5
D: -
size: many
DNA: TGTGCCAGCAGTTCCCATCGGGACTCTTCGGGGGAGACCCAGTACTTC
CDR3: CASSSHRDSSGETQYF

V: TRBV29-1
J: TRBJ2-2
D: TRBD1
size: -
DNA: TGCAGCGTTGTCGCAGGGGGCACCGGGGAGCTGTTTTTT
CDR3: CSVVAGGTGELFF

V: TRBV4-2
J: TRBJ2-7
D: TRBD2
size: few
DNA: TGTGCCAGCAGCCAAGAGGGAGGCGGGGGGACCTACGAGCAGTACTTC
CDR3: CASSQEGGGGTYEQYF

V: TRBV4-1
J: TRBJ2-7
D: TRBD1
size: many
DNA: TGCGCCAGCAGCCAACACCCTCCGGCGGACAGGGGTGCCTACGAGCAGTACTTC
CDR3: CASSQHPPADRGAYEQYF

V: TRBV5-1
J: TRBJ2-2
D: -
size: -
DNA: TGCGCCAGCGGCTCAGGGGCAGGGGCCTACACCGGGGAGCTGTTTTTT
CDR3: CASGSGAGAYTGELFF

V: TRBV7-9
J: TRBJ2-7
D: TRBD1
size: many
DNA: TGTGCCAGCAGCCCCTCGAGGACAGGGGTCCACGAGCAGTACTTC
CDR3: CASSPSRTGVHEQYF